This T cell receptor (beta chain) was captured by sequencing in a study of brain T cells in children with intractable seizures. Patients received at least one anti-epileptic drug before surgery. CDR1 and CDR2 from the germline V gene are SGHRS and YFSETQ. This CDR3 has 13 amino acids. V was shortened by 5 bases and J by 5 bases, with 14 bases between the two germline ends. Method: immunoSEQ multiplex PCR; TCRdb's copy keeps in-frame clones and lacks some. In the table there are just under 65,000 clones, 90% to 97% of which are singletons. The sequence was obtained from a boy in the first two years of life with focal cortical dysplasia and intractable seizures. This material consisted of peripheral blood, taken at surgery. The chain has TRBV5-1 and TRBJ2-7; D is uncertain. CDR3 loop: CASSPRWYDEQYF. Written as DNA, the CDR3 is TGCGCCAGCAGTCCTCGGTGGTACGACGAGCAGTACTTC.